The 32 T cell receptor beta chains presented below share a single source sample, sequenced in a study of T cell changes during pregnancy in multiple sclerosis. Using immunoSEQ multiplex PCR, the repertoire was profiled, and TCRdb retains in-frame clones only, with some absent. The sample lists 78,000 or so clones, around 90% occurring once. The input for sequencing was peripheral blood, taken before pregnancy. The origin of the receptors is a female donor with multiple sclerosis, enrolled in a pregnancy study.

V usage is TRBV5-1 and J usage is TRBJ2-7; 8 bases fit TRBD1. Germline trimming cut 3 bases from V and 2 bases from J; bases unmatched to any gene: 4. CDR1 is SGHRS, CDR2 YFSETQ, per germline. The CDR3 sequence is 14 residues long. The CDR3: CASSSRTGPYEQYF. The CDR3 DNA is TGCGCCAGCAGCTCACGGACAGGGCCCTACGAGCAGTACTTC. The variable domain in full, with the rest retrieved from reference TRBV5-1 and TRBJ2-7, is KAGVTQTPRYLIKTRGQQVTLSCSPISGHRSVSWYQQTPGQGLQFLFEYFSETQRNKGNFPGRFSGRQFSNSRSEMNVSTLELGDSALYLCASSSRTGPYEQYFGPGTRLTVT.

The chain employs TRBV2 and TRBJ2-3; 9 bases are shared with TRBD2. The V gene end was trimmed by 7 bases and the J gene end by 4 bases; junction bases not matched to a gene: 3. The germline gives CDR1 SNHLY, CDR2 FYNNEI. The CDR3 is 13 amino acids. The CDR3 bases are TGTGCCAGCATTGCGGGAGGGCCAGATACGCAGTATTTT. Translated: CASIAGGPDTQYF.

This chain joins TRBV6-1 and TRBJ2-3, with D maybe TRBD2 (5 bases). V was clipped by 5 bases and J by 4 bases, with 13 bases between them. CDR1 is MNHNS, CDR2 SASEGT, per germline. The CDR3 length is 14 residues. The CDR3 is CASSWSGSADTQYF. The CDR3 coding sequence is TGTGCCAGCAGTTGGTCGGGGTCGGCAGATACGCAGTATTTT.

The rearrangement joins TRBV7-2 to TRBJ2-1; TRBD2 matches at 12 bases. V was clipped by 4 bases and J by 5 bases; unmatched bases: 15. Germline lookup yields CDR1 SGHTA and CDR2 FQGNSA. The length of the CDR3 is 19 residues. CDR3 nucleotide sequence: TGTGCCAGCAGCTCAACTAGCGGGAGGTCTAGGGGGGCCAACAATGAGCAGTTCTTC. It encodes CASSSTSGRSRGANNEQFF.

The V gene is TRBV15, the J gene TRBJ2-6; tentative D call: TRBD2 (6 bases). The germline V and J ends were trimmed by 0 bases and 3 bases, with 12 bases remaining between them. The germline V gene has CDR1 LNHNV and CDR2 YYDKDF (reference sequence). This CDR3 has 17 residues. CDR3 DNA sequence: TGTGCCACCAGCAGAGATAGGAGGGCTGGTGGGGCCAACGTCCTGACTTTC. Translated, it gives CATSRDRRAGGANVLTF.

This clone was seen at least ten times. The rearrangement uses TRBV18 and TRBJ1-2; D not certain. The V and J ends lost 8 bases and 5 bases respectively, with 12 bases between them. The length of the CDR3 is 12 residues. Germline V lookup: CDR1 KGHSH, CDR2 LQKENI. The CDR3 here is CASAKGDYGYTF. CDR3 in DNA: TGTGCCAGCGCCAAAGGAGATTATGGCTACACCTTC.

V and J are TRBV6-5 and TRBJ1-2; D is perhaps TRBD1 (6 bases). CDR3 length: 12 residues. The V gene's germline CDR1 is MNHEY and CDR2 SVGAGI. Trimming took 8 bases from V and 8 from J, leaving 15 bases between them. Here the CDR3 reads CASYRDPGGYTF. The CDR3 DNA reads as TGTGCCAGCTACAGGGACCCAGGGGGCTACACCTTC.

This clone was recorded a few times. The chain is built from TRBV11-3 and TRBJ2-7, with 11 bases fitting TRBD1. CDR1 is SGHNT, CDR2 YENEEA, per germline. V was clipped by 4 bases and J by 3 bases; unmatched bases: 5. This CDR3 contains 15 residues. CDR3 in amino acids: CASSCGTGGFYEQYF. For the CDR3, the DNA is TGTGCCAGCAGCTGCGGGACAGGGGGTTTCTACGAGCAGTACTTC.

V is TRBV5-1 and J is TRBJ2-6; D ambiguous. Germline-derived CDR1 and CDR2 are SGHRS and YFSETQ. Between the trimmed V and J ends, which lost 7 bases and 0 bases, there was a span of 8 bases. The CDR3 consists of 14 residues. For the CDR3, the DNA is TGCGCCAGCCAACTATCCTCTGGGGCCAACGTCCTGACTTTC. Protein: CASQLSSGANVLTF. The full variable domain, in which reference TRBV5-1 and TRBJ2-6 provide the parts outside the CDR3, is KAGVTQTPRYLIKTRGQQVTLSCSPISGHRSVSWYQQTPGQGLQFLFEYFSETQRNKGNFPGRFSGRQFSNSRSEMNVSTLELGDSALYLCASQLSSGANVLTFGAGSRLTVL.

The CDR3 loop reads CASSLESTGGRTEAFF. The CDR3 bases are TGTGCCAGCAGCTTAGAATCGACAGGAGGAAGGACTGAAGCTTTCTTT. The chain joins TRBV7-2 to TRBJ1-1; D might be TRBD1 (6 bases). The germline V gene has CDR1 SGHTA and CDR2 FQGNSA. Trimming pared 1 base from V and 5 bases from J, leaving 17 bases between. CDR3 size: 16 residues.

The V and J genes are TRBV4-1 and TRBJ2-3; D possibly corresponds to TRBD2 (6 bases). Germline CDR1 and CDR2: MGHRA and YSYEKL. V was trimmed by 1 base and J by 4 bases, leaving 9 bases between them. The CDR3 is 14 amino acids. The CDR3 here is CASSQVGGPDTQYF. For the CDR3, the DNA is TGCGCCAGCAGCCAAGTGGGGGGACCAGATACGCAGTATTTT.

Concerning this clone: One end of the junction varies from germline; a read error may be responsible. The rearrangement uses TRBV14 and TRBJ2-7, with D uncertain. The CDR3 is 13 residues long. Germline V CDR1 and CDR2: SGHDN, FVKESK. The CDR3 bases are TGTGCCAGCACCCAAAGTGGGCGACACGAGCAGTACTTC. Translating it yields CASTQSGRHEQYF. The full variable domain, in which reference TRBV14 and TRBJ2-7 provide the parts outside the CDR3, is EAGVTQFPSHSVIEKGQTVTLRCDPISGHDNLYWYRRVMGKEIKFLLHFVKESKQDESGMPNNRFLAERTGGTYSTLKVQPAELEDSGVYFCASTQSGRHEQYFGPGTRLTVT.

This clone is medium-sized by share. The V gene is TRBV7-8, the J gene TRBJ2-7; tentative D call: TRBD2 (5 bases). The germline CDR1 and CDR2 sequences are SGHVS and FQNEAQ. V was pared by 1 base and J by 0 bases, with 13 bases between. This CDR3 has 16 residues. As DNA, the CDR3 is TGTGCCAGCAGCTTAGTTTCCGGGAAAAGCTCCTACGAGCAGTACTTC. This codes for CASSLVSGKSSYEQYF.

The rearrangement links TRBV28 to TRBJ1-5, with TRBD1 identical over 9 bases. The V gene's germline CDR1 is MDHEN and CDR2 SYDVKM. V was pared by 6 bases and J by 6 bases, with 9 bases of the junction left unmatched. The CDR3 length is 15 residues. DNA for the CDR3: TGTGCCAGCAGCCCCTTGGGACAGGGTATTCAGCCCCAGCATTTT. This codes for CASSPLGQGIQPQHF.

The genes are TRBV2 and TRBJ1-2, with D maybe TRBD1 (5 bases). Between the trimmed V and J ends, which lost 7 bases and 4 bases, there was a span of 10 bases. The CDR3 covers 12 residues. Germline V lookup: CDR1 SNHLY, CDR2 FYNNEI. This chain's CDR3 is CASKETAYGYTF. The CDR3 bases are TGTGCCAGCAAGGAGACAGCCTATGGCTACACCTTC.

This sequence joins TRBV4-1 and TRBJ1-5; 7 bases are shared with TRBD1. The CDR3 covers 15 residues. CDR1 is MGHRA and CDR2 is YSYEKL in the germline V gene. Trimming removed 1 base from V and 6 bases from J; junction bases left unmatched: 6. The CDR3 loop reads CASSQVLRDSQPQHF. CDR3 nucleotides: TGCGCCAGCAGCCAAGTCTTGAGGGACAGTCAGCCCCAGCATTTT.

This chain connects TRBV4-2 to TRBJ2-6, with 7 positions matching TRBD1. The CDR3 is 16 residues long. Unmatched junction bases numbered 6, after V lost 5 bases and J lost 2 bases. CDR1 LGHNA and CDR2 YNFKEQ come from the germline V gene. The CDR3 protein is CASSVQGQTGANVLTF. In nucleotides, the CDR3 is TGTGCCAGCAGCGTACAGGGACAGACTGGGGCCAACGTCCTGACTTTC.

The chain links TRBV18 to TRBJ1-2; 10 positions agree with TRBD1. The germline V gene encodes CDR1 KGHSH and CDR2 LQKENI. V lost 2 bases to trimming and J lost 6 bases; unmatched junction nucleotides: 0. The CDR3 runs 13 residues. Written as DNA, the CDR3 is TGTGCCAGCTCACCAGGACAGGGGGATGGCTACACCTTC. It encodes CASSPGQGDGYTF. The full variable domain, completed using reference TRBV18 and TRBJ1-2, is NAGVMQNPRHLVRRRGQEARLRCSPMKGHSHVYWYRQLPEEGLKFMVYLQKENIIDESGMPKERFSAEFPKEGPSILRIQQVVRGDSAAYFCASSPGQGDGYTFGSGTRLTVV.

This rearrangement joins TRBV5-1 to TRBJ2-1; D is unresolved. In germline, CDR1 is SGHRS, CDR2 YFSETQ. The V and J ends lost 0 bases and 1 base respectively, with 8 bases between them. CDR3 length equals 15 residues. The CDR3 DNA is TGCGCCAGCAGCTTGGCGGTGCCATCCTACAATGAGCAGTTCTTC. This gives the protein CASSLAVPSYNEQFF.

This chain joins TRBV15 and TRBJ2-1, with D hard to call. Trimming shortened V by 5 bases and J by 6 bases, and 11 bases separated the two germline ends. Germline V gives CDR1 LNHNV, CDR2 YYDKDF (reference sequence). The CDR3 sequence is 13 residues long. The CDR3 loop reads CATSPKQVNEQFF. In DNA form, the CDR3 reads TGTGCCACCAGCCCCAAACAAGTCAATGAGCAGTTCTTC.

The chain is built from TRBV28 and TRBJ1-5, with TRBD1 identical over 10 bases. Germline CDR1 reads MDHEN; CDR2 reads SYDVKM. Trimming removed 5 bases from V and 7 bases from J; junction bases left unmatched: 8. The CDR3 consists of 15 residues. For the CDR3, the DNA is TGTGCCAGCAGTCGACAGGGGGCACGAGGACAGCCCCAGCATTTT. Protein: CASSRQGARGQPQHF.

This CDR3 is CASSSKIEAFF. CDR3 nucleotide sequence: TGTGCCAGCAGCTCTAAAATTGAAGCTTTCTTT. The chain uses TRBV5-4 and TRBJ1-1; D is uncertain. The CDR3 has 11 residues. Trimming left V 3 bases short and J 7 bases short, with 7 bases between. The germline V gene has CDR1 SGHNT and CDR2 YYREEE (reference sequence).

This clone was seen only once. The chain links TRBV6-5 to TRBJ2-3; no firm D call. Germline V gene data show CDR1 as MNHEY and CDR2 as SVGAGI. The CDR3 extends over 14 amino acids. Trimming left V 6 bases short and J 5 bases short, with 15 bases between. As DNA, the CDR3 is TGTGCCAGCAGCCCCGCTCGAGTACGAGATACGCAGTATTTT. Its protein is CASSPARVRDTQYF.

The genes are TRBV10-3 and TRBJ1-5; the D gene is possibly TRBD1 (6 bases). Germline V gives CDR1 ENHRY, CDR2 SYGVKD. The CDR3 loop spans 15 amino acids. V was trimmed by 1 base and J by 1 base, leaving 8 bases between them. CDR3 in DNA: TGTGCCATCAGTGAGTTAGGACAGAGCAATCAGCCCCAGCATTTT. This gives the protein CAISELGQSNQPQHF.

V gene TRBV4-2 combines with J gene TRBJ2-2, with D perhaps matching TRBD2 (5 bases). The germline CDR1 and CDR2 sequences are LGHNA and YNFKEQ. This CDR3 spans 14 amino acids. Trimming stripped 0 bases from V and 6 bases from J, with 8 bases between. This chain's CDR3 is CASSQDPGAGELFF. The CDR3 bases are TGTGCCAGCAGCCAAGATCCCGGGGCCGGGGAGCTGTTTTTT.

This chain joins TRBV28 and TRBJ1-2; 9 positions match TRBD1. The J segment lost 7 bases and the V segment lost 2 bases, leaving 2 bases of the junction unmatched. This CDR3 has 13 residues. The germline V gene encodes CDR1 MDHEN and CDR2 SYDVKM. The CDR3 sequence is CASSLPDRGGYTF. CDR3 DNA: TGTGCCAGCAGTTTACCGGACAGGGGTGGCTACACCTTC.

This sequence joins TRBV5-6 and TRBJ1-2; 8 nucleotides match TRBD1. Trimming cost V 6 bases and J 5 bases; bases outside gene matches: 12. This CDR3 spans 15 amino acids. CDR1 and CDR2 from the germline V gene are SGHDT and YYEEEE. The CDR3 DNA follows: TGTGCCAGCACCCAGGCCCCAGGACAGGGATATGGCTACACCTTC. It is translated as CASTQAPGQGYGYTF.

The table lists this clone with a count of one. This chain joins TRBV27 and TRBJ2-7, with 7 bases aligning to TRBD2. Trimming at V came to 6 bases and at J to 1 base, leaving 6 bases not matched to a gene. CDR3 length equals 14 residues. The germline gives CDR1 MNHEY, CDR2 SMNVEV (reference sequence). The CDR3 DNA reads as TGTGCCAGCAGCCTCATGGGGGGGTCCTACGAGCAGTACTTC. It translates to CASSLMGGSYEQYF.

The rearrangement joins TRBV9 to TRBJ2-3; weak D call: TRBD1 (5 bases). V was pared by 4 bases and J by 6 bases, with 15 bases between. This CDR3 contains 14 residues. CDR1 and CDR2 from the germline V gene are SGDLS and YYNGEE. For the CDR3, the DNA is TGTGCCAGCAGCTCCTTTACAGGCGGCGATACGCAGTATTTT. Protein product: CASSSFTGGDTQYF.

CDR3 nucleotides: TGCAGCGTTGTGGCAGGGACTGAAGCTTTCTTT. Translated: CSVVAGTEAFF. The V and J genes are TRBV29-1 and TRBJ1-1; tentative D call: TRBD1 (5 bases). V was pared by 4 bases and J by 5 bases, with 8 bases between. The CDR3 is 11 amino acids. Per the germline V gene, CDR1 is SQVTM and CDR2 is ANQGSEA.

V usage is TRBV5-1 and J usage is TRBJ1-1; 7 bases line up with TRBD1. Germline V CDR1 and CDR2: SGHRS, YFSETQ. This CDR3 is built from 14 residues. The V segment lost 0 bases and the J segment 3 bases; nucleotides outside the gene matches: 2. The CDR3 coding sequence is TGCGCCAGCAGCTTGGCGGGACAGTACACTGAAGCTTTCTTT. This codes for CASSLAGQYTEAFF.

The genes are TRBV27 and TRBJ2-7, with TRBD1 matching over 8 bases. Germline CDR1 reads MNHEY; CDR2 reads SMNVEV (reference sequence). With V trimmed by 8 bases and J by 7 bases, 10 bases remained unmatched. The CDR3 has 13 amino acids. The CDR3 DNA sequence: TGTGCCAGCCATGGACAGGGCCTTTTGGAGCAGTACTTC. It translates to CASHGQGLLEQYF.